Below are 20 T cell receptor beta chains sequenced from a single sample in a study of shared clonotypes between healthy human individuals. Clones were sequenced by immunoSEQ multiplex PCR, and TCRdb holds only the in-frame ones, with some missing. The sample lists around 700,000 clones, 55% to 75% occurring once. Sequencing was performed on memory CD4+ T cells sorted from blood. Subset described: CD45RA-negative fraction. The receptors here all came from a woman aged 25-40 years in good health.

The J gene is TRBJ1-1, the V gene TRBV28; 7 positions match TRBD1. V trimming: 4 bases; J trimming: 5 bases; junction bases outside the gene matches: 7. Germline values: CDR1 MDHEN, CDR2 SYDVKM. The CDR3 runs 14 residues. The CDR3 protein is CASSSGQSYTEAFF. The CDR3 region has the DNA TGTGCCAGCAGTTCGGGACAGAGTTATACTGAAGCTTTCTTT.

CDR3 sequence: CASSQSAGPSYEQYF. CDR3 DNA: TGTGCCAGCAGCCAATCGGCGGGACCATCCTACGAGCAGTACTTC. The V and J genes are TRBV5-4 and TRBJ2-7, with D perhaps matching TRBD2 (6 bases). V was clipped by 4 bases and J by 1 base, with 15 bases between them. Germline loops: CDR1 SGHNT, CDR2 YYREEE (reference sequence). The length of the CDR3 is 15 residues.

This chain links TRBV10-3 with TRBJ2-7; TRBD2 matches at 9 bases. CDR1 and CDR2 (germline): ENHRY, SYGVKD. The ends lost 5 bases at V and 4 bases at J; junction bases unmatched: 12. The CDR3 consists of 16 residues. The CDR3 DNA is TGTGCCATCAGTCCCCCCTCGGGTAGCGGGAGTTACGAGCAGTACTTC. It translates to CAISPPSGSGSYEQYF.

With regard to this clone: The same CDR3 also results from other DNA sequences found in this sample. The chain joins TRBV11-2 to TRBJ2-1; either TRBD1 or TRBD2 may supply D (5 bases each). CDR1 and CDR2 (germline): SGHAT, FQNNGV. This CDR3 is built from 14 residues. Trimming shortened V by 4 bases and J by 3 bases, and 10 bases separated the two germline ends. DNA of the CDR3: TGTGCCAGCAGCTCGGGACCGAGCTACAATGAGCAGTTCTTC. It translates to CASSSGPSYNEQFF. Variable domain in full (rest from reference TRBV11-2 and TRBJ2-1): EAGVAQSPRYKIIEKRQSVAFWCNPISGHATLYWYQQILGQGPKLLIQFQNNGVVDDSQLPKDRFSAERLKGVDSTLKIQPAKLEDSAVYLCASSSGPSYNEQFFGPGTRLTVL.

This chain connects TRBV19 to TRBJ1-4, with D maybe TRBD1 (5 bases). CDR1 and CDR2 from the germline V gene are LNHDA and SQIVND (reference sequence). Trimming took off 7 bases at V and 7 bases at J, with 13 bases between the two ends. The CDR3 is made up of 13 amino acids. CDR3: CASTPHGTEKLFF. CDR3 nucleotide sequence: TGTGCCAGTACCCCCCACGGGACTGAAAAACTGTTTTTT. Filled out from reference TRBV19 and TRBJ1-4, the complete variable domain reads DGGITQSPKYLFRKEGQNVTLSCEQNLNHDAMYWYRQDPGQGLRLIYYSQIVNDFQKGDIAEGYSVSREKKESFPLTVTSAQKNPTAFYLCASTPHGTEKLFFGSGTQLSVL.

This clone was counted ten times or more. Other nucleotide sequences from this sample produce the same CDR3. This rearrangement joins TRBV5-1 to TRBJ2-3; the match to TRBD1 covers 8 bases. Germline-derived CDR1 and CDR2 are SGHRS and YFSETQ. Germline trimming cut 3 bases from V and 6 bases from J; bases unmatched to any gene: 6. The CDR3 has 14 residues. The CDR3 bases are TGCGCCAGCAGCTATGGACAGGGTGGCGATACGCAGTATTTT. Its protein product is CASSYGQGGDTQYF.

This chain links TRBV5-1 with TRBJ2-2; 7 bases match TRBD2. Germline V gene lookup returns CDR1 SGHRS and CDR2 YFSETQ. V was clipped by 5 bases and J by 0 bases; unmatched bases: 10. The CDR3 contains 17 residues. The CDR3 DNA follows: TGCGCCAGCAGGGGAACTAGCGTCCCTCCGAACACCGGGGAGCTGTTTTTT. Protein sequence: CASRGTSVPPNTGELFF.

This chain's CDR3 is CASSYPGGAITEAFF. DNA for the CDR3: TGTGCCAGCAGTTACCCAGGGGGCGCGATCACTGAAGCTTTCTTT. This rearrangement joins TRBV6-6 to TRBJ1-1; TRBD1 matches 8 bases. This CDR3 region has 15 residues. J gave up 4 bases and V 2 bases, and 6 bases lay outside the gene matches. Germline lookup yields CDR1 MNHNY and CDR2 SVGAGI (reference sequence).

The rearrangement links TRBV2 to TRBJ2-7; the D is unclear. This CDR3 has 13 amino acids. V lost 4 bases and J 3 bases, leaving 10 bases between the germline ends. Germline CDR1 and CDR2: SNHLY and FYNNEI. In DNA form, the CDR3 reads TGTGCCAGCAGTGCTGGGCTTCACTACGAGCAGTACTTC. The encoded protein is CASSAGLHYEQYF.

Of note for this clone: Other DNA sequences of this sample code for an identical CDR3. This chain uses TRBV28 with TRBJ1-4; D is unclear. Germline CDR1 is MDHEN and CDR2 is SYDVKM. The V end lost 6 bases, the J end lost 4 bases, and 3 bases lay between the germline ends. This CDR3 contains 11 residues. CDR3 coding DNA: TGTGCCAGCAGAAATAATGAAAAACTGTTTTTT. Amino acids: CASRNNEKLFF.

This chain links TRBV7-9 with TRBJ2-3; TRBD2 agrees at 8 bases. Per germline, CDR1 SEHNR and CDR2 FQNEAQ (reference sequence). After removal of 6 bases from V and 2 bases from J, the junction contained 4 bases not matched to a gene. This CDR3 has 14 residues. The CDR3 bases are TGTGCCAGCAGGATAGCGGGATACACAGATACGCAGTATTTT. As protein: CASRIAGYTDTQYF.

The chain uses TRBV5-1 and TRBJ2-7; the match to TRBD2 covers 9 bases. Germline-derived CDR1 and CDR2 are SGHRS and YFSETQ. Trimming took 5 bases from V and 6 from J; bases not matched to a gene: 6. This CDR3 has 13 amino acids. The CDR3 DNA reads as TGCGCCAGCAGGGCTAGCGGGACCGGCGAGCAGTACTTC. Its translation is CASRASGTGEQYF. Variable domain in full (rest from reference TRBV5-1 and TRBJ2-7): KAGVTQTPRYLIKTRGQQVTLSCSPISGHRSVSWYQQTPGQGLQFLFEYFSETQRNKGNFPGRFSGRQFSNSRSEMNVSTLELGDSALYLCASRASGTGEQYFGPGTRLTVT.

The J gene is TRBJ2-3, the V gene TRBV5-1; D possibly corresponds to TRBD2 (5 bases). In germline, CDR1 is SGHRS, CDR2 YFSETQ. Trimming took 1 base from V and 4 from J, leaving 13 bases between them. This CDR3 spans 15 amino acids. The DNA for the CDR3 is TGCGCCAGCAGCTTGATGCTAGCTAGTTCAGATACGCAGTATTTT. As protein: CASSLMLASSDTQYF.

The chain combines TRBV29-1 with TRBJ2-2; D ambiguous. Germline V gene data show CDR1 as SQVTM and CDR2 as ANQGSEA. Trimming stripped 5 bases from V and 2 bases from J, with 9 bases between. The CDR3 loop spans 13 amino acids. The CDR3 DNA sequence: TGCAGCGTTCGGACGGCAAACACCGGGGAGCTGTTTTTT. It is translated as CSVRTANTGELFF.

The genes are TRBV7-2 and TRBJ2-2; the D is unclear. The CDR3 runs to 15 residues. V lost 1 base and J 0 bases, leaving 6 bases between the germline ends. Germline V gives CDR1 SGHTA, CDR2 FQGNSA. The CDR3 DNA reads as TGTGCCAGCAGCTTAGGCGGAACGAACACCGGGGAGCTGTTTTTT. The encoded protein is CASSLGGTNTGELFF.

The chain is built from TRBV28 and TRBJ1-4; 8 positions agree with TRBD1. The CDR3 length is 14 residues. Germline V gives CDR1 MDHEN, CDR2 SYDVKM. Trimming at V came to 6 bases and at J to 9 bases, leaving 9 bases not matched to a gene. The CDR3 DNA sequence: TGTGCCAGCAGCCGGACAGGGACGGCGCAAAAACTGTTTTTT. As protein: CASSRTGTAQKLFF.

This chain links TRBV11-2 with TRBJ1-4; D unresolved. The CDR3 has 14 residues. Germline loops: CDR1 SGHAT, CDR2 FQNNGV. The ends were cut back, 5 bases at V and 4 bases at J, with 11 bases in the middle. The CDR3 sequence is CASSQESRNEKLFF. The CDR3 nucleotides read TGTGCCAGCAGCCAAGAGAGCCGTAATGAAAAACTGTTTTTT.

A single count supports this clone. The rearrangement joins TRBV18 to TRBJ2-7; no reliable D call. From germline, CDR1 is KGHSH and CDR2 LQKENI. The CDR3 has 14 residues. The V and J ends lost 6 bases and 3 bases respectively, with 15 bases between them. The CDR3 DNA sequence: TGTGCCAGCTCCTCTTCCGGTTACCTCTACGAGCAGTACTTC. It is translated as CASSSSGYLYEQYF.

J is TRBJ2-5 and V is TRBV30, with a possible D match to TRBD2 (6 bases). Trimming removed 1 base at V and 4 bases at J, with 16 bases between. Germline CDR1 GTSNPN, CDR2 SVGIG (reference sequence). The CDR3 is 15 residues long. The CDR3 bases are TGTGCCTGGAGTGCCAAGACTAGTAGCCCAGAGACCCAGTACTTC. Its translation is CAWSAKTSSPETQYF.

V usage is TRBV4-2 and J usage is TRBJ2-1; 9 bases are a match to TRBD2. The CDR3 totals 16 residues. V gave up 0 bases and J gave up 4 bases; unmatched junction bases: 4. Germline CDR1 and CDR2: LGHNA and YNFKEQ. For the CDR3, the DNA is TGTGCCAGCAGCCAAGAGGTAGCGGGAGAATACAATGAGCAGTTCTTC. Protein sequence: CASSQEVAGEYNEQFF.